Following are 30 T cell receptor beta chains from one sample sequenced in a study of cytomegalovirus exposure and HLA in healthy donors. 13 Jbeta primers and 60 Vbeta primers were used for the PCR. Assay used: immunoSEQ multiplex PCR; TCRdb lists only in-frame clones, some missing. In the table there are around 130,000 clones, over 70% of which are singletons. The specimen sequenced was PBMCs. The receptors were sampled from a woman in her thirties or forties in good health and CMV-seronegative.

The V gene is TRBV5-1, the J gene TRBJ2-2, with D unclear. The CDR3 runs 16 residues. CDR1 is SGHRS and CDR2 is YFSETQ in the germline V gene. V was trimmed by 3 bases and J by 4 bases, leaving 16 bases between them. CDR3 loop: CASSSGRLVGTGELFF. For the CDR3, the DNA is TGCGCCAGCAGCTCCGGCCGGCTAGTGGGCACCGGGGAGCTGTTTTTT. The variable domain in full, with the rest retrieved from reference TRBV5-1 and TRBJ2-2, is KAGVTQTPRYLIKTRGQQVTLSCSPISGHRSVSWYQQTPGQGLQFLFEYFSETQRNKGNFPGRFSGRQFSNSRSEMNVSTLELGDSALYLCASSSGRLVGTGELFFGEGSRLTVL.

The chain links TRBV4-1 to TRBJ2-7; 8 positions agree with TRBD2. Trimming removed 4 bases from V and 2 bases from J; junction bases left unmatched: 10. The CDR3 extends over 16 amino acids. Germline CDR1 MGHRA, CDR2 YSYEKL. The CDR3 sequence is CASSRLSGGEAYEQYF. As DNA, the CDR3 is TGCGCCAGCAGCCGCCTCTCGGGGGGGGAGGCCTACGAGCAGTACTTC.

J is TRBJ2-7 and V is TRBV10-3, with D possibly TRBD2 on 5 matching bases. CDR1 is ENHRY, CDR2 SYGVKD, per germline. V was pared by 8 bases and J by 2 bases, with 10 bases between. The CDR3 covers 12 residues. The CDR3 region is CAIGGTAYEQYF. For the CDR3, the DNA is TGTGCCATCGGAGGCACTGCCTACGAGCAGTACTTC.

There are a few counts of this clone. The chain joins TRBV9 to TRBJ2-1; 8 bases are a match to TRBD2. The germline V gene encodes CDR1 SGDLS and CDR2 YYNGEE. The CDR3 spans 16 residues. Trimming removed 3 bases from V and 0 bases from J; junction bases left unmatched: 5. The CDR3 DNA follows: TGTGCCAGCAGCGCCGGGGGGGGGAGCTCCTACAATGAGCAGTTCTTC. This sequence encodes CASSAGGGSSYNEQFF.

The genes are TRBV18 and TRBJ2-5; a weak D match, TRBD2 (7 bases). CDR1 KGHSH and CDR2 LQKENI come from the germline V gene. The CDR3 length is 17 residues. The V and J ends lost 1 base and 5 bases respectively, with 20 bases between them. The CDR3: CASSPLTTSRGGETQYF. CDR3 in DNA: TGTGCCAGCTCACCACTTACGACTAGCCGAGGGGGGGAGACCCAGTACTTC.

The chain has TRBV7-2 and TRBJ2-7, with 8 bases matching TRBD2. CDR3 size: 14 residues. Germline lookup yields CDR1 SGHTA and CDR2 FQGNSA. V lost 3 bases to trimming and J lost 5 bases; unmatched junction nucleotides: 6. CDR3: CASSFSGTSDEQYF. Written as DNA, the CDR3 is TGTGCCAGCAGCTTTAGCGGGACCTCAGACGAGCAGTACTTC.

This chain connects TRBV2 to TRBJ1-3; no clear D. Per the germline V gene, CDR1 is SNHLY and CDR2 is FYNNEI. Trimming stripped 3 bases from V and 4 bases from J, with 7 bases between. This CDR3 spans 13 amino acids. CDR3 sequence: CASSERHGNTIYF. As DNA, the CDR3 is TGTGCCAGCAGTGAGCGACACGGAAACACCATATATTTT.

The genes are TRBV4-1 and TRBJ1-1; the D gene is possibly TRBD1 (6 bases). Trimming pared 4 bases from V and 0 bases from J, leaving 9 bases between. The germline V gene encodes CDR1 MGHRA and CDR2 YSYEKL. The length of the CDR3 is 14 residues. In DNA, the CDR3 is TGCGCCAGCAGCCGGGACACTTTGAACACTGAAGCTTTCTTT. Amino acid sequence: CASSRDTLNTEAFF.

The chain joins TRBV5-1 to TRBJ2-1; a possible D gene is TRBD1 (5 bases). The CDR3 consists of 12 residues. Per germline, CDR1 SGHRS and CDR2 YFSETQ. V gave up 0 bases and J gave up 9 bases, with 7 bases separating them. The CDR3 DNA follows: TGCGCCAGCAGCTTGGCAGGGATTGAGCAGTTCTTC. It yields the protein CASSLAGIEQFF.

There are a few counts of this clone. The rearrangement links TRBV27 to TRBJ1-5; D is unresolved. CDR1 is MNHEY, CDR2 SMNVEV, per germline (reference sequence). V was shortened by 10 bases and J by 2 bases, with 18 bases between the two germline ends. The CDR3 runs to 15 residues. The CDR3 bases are TGTGCCACCTCACCGGGGTATTCGGGCAATCAGCCCCAGCATTTT. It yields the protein CATSPGYSGNQPQHF.

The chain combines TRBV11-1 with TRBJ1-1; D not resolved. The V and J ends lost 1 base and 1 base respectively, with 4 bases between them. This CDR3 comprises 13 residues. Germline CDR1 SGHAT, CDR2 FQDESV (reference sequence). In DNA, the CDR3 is TGTGCCAGCAGCTTAGTAGCGAACACTGAAGCTTTCTTT. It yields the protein CASSLVANTEAFF.

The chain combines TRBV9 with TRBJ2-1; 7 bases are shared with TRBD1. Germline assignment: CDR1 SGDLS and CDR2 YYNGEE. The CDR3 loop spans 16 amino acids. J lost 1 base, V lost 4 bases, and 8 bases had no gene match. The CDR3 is CASSPSSGQSYNEQFF. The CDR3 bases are TGTGCCAGCAGCCCATCCTCGGGACAGTCCTACAATGAGCAGTTCTTC.

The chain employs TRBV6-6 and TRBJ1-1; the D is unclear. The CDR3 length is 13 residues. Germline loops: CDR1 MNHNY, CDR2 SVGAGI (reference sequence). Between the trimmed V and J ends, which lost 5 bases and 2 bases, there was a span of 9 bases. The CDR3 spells CASSERANTEAFF. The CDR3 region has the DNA TGTGCCAGCAGTGAGAGGGCTAACACTGAAGCTTTCTTT.

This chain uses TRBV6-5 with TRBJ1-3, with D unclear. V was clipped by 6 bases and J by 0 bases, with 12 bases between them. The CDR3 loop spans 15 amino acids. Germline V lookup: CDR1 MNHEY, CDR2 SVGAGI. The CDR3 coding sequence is TGTGCCAGCAGCCTCGTGGCCCTCTCTGGAAACACCATATATTTT. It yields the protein CASSLVALSGNTIYF.

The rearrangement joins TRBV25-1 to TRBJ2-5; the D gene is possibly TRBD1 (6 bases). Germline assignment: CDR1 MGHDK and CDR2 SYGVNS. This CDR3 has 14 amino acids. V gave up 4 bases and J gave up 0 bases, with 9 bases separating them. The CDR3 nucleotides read TGTGCCAGCAGTGGGGACAACTACCAAGAGACCCAGTACTTC. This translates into CASSGDNYQETQYF.

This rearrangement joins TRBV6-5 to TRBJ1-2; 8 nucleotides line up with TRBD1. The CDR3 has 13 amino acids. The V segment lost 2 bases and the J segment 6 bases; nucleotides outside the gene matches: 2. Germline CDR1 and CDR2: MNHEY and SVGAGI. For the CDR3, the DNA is TGTGCCAGCAGTTACCGGACAGGGAATGGCTACACCTTC. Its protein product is CASSYRTGNGYTF.

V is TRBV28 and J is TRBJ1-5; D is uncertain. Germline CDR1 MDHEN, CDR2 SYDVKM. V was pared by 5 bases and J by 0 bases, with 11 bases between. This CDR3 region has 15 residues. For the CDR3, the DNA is TGTGCCAGCAGTATTGTTCAGATTAGCAATCAGCCCCAGCATTTT. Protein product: CASSIVQISNQPQHF. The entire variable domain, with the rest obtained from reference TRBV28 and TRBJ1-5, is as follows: DVKVTQSSRYLVKRTGEKVFLECVQDMDHENMFWYRQDPGLGLRLIYFSYDVKMKEKGDIPEGYSVSREKKERFSLILESASTNQTSMYLCASSIVQISNQPQHFGDGTRLSIL.

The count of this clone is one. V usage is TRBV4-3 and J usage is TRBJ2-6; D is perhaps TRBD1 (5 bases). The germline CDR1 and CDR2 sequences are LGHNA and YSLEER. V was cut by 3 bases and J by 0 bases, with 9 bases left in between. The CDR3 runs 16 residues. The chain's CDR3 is CASSQDTGSGANVLTF. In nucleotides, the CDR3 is TGCGCCAGCAGCCAGGATACAGGCTCTGGGGCCAACGTCCTGACTTTC.

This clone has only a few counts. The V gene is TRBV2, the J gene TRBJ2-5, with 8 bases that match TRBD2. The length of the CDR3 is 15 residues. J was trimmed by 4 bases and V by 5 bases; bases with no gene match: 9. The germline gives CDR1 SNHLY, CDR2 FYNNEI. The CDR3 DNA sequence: TGTGCCAGCAGTTGGAGTAGCGGGATGAGAGAGACCCAGTACTTC. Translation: CASSWSSGMRETQYF.

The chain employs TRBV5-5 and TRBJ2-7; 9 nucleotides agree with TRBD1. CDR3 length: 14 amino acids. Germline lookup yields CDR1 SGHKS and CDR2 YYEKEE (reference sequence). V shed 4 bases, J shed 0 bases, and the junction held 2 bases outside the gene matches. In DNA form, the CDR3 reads TGTGCCAGCAGCATACAGGGGGCCTCCTACGAGCAGTACTTC. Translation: CASSIQGASYEQYF.

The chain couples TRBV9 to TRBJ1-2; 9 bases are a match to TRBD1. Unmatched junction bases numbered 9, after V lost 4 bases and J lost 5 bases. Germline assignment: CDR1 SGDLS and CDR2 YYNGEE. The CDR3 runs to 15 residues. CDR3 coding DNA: TGTGCCAGCAGCCCACAGGACAGGGGAGGGTATGGCTACACCTTC. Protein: CASSPQDRGGYGYTF.

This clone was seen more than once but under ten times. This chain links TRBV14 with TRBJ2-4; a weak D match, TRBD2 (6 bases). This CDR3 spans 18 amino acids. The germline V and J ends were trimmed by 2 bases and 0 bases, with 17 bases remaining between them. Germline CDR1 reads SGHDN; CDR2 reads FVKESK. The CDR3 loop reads CASSQLGGGSLAKNIQYF. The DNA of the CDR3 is TGTGCCAGCAGCCAACTCGGTGGAGGGAGTCTAGCCAAAAACATTCAGTACTTC.

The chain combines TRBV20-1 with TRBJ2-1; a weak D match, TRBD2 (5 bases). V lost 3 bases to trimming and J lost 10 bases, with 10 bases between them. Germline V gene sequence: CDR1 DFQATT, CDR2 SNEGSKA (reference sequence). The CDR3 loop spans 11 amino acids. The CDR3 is CSASVGLEQFF. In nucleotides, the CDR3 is TGCAGTGCTAGCGTCGGACTCGAGCAGTTCTTC.

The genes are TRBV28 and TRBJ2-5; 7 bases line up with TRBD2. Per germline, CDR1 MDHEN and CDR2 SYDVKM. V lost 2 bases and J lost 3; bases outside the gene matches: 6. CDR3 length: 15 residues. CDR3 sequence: CASSLAGVGKETQYF. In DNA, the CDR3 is TGTGCCAGCAGTTTAGCGGGGGTGGGTAAAGAGACCCAGTACTTC.

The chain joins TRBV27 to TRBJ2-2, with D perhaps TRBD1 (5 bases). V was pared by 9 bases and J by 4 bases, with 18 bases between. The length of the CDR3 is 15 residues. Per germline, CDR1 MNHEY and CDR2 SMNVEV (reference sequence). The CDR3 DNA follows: TGTGCCAGTGGGTCCTGGCAGGGATCCACCGGGGAGCTGTTTTTT. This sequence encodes CASGSWQGSTGELFF.

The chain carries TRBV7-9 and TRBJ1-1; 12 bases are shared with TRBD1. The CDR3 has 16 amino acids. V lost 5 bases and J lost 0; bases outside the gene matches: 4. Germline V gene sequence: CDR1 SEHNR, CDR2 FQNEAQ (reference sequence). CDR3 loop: CASSLGTGGMNTEAFF. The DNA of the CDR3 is TGTGCCAGCAGCCTGGGGACAGGGGGCATGAACACTGAAGCTTTCTTT.

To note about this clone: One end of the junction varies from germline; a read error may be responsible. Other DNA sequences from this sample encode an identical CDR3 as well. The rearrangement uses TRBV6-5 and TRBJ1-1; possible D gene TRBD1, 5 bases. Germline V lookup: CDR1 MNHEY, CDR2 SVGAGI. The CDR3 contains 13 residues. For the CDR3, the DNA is TGTGCCAGCAGTTACAGGGGCAACACAGAAGCTTTCTTT. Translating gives CASSYRGNTEAFF.

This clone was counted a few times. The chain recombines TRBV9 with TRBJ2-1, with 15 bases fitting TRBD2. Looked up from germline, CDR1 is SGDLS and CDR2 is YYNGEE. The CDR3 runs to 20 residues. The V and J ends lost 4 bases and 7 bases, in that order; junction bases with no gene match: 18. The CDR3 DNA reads TGTGCCAGCAGCTCGAAGCGGGGACTAGCGGGAGGATCTAAAACGAATGAGCAGTTCTTC. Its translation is CASSSKRGLAGGSKTNEQFF.

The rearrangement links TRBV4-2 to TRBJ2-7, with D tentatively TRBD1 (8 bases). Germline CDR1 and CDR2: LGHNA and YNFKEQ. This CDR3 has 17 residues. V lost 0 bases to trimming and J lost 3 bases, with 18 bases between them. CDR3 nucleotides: TGTGCCAGCAGCCAAGACTCACAGGGGGGGGACGTCTACGAGCAGTACTTC. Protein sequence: CASSQDSQGGDVYEQYF.

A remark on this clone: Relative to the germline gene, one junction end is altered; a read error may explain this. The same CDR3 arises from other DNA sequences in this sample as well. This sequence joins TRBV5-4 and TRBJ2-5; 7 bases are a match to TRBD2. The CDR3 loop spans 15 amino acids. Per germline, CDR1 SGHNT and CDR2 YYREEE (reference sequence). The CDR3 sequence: CASSLSEGGEETQYF. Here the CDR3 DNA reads TGTGCCAGCAGCTTGTCTGAGGGAGGGGAAGAAACCCAGTACTTC.